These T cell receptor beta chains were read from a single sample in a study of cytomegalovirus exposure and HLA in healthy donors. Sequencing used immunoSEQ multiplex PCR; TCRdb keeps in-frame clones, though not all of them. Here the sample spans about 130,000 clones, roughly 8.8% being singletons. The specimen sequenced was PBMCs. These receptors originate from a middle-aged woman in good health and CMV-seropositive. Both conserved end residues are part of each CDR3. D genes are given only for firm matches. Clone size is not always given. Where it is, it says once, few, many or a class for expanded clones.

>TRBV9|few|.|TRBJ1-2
CASSVEEIGFGYTF
TGTGCCAGCAGCGTAGAAGAAATCGGGTTTGGCTACACCTTC
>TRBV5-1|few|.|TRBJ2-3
CASSSTSKSTDTQYF
TGCGCCAGCAGCTCGACTAGTAAGAGCACAGATACGCAGTATTTT
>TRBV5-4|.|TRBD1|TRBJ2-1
CASSAVDRDSYLNEQFF
TGTGCCAGCAGCGCCGTAGACCGGGACAGCTATCTCAATGAGCAGTTCTTC
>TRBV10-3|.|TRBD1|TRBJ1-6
CAIGDRVNSPLHF
TGTGCCATCGGGGACAGGGTTAATTCACCCCTCCACTTT
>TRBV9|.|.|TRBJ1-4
CASSEGPGVSEKLFF
TGTGCCAGCAGCGAGGGTCCGGGGGTTAGCGAAAAACTGTTTTTT
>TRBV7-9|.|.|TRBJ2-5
CASSLVLGETQYF
TGTGCCAGCAGCTTAGTCCTCGGGGAGACCCAGTACTTC
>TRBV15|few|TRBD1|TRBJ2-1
CATSIDLPGQGAGNEQFF
TGTGCCACCAGCATAGACTTACCGGGACAGGGGGCTGGGAATGAGCAGTTCTTC
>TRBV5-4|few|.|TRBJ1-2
CASANWGGGYGYTF
TGTGCCAGCGCTAATTGGGGGGGAGGCTATGGCTACACCTTC
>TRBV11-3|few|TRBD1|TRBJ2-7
CASSSGGQNYEQYF
TGTGCCAGCAGCTCTGGGGGACAGAACTACGAGCAGTACTTC
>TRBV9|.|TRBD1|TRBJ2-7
CASSPRTGYISSEQYF
TGTGCCAGCAGCCCTCGGACAGGGTATATATCGAGCGAGCAGTACTTC
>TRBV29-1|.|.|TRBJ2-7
CSVGGEYEQYF
TGCAGCGTAGGAGGGGAGTACGAGCAGTACTTC
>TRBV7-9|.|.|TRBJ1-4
CASSLNTGVANEKLFF
TGTGCCAGCAGCTTAAATACCGGGGTGGCTAATGAAAAACTGTTTTTT
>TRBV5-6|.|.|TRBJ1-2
CASSLRGVGAGYTF
TGTGCCAGCAGCTTGCGCGGGGTGGGAGCAGGCTACACCTTC
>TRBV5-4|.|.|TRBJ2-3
CASSLTGTDTQYF
TGTGCCAGCAGCTTGACGGGGACAGATACGCAGTATTTT
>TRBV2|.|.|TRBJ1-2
CASRGTGDYTF
TGTGCCAGCAGAGGTACCGGGGACTACACCTTC
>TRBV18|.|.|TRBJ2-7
CASSPSGSVDEQYF
TGTGCCAGCTCCCCATCAGGGTCGGTTGACGAGCAGTACTTC
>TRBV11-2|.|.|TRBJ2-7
CASSWTDYEQYF
TGTGCCAGCAGCTGGACAGATTACGAGCAGTACTTC
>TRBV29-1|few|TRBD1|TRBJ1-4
CSGGTGLNEKLFF
TGCAGCGGTGGGACAGGGCTTAATGAAAAACTGTTTTTT